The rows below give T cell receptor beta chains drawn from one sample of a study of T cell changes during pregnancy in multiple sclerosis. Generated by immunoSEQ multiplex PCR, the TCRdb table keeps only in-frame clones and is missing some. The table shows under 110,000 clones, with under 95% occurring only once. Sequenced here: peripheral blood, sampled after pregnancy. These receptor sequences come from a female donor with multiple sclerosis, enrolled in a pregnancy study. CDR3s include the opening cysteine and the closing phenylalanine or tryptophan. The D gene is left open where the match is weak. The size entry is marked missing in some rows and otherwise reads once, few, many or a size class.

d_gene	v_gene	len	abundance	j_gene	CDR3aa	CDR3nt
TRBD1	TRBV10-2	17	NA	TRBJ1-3	CASSEVSDRWTGNTIYF	TGCGCCAGCAGTGAGGTGTCGGACAGGTGGACTGGAAACACCATATATTTT
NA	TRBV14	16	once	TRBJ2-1	CASSQAAGAERSEQFF	TGTGCCAGCAGCCAAGCAGCAGGAGCGGAACGCTCGGAGCAGTTCTTC
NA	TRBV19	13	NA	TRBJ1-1	CATKPGGNTEAFF	TGTGCCACCAAACCCGGGGGGAACACTGAAGCTTTCTTT
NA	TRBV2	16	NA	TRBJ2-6	CASSEVYRAGANVLTF	TGTGCCAGCAGTGAAGTTTACAGGGCTGGGGCCAACGTCCTGACTTTC
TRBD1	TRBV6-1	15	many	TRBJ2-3	CASSHTGGITDTQYF	TGTGCCAGCAGTCACACAGGGGGCATCACAGATACGCAGTATTTT
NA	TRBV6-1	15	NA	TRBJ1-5	CASCGSTLGDQPQHF	TGTGCCAGCTGCGGCAGCACTTTAGGGGATCAGCCCCAGCATTTT
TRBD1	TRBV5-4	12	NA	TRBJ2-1	CASSPQGHEQFF	TGTGCCAGCAGCCCACAGGGGCATGAGCAGTTCTTC
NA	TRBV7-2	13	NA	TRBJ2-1	CASSLRGWEGEFF	TGTGCCAGCAGCTTAAGGGGTTGGGAGGGGGAGTTCTTC
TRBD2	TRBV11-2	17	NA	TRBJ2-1	CASSLRTSVNLGNEQFF	TGTGCCAGCAGCCTCCGGACTAGCGTTAATCTGGGTAATGAGCAGTTCTTC
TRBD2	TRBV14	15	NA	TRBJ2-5	CASSPGLAGLETQYF	TGTGCCAGCAGCCCAGGACTAGCGGGATTGGAGACCCAGTACTTC
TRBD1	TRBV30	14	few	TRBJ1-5	CAWRARTGNQPQHF	TGTGCCTGGAGGGCCCGGACAGGGAATCAGCCCCAGCATTTT
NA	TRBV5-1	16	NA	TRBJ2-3	CASSPRRATFTDTQYF	TGCGCCAGCAGCCCCCGGCGGGCCACCTTCACAGATACGCAGTATTTT
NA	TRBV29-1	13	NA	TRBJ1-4	CSVEQRESEKLFF	TGCAGCGTTGAGCAGCGGGAGAGTGAAAAACTGTTTTTT
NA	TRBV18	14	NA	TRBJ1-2	CASSPEGKGYGYTF	TGTGCCAGCTCACCGGAAGGGAAGGGGTATGGCTACACCTTC
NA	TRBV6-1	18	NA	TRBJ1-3	CASSARGLSFDSGNTIYF	TGTGCCAGCAGTGCGAGGGGACTCAGTTTCGACTCTGGAAACACCATATATTTT
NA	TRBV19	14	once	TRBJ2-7	CASSIGAHRYEQYF	TGTGCCAGTAGTATAGGGGCCCATCGGTACGAGCAGTACTTC
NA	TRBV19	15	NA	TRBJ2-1	CASSISGGAYNEQFF	TGTGCCAGTAGTATCAGTGGGGGCGCCTACAATGAGCAGTTCTTC
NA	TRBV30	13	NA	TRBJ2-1	CAWSTGNSPEQFF	TGTGCCTGGAGTACAGGCAATTCTCCTGAGCAGTTCTTC
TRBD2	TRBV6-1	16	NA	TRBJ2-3	CASSELAGGSTDTQYF	TGTGCCAGCAGTGAACTAGCGGGAGGGAGCACAGATACGCAGTATTTT
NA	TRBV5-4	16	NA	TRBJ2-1	CASSAGTGSSYNEQFF	TGTGCCAGCAGCGCTGGGACTGGCAGCTCCTACAATGAGCAGTTCTTC
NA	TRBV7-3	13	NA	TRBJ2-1	CASSFNIDGLKFF	TGTGCCAGCAGCTTTAATATAGACGGACTCAAGTTCTTC
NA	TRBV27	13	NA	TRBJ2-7	CASRAGIIGEQYF	TGTGCCAGCAGGGCGGGAATCATTGGCGAGCAGTACTTC
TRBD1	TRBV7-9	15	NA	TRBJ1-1	CASSLSDRGNTEAFF	TGTGCCAGCAGCTTATCTGACAGGGGGAACACTGAAGCTTTCTTT
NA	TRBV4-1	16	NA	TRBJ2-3	CASSQVRGFSTDTQYF	TGCGCCAGCAGCCAAGTCAGAGGATTCAGCACAGATACGCAGTATTTT
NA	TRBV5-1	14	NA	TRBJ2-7	CASSLSGGSYEQYF	TGCGCCAGCAGCTTGTCCGGGGGTTCCTACGAGCAGTACTTC
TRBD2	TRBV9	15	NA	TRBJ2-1	CASSVGREGRNEQFF	TGTGCCAGCAGCGTAGGGCGGGAGGGCCGGAATGAGCAGTTCTTC
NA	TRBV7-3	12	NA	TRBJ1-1	CASSLDGTEAFF	TGTGCCAGCAGCTTAGACGGGACTGAAGCTTTCTTT
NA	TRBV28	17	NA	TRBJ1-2	CASSLIPGAPVNYGYTF	TGTGCCAGCAGTTTAATACCTGGAGCCCCTGTTAACTATGGCTACACCTTC
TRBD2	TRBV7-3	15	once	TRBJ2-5	CASSSLAGGGETQYF	TGTGCCAGCAGCTCACTAGCGGGAGGGGGTGAGACCCAGTACTTC
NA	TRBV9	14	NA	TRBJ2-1	CASREGLLSNEQFF	TGTGCCAGCAGGGAGGGACTCCTGAGCAATGAGCAGTTCTTC
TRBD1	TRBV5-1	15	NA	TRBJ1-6	CASSLGTDYNSPLHF	TGCGCCAGCAGCTTAGGGACAGACTATAATTCACCCCTCCACTTT